Listed below are T cell receptor beta chains from one sample, sequenced in a study of blood T cell repertoires in COVID-19. TCRdb keeps only in-frame clones here, not all; method: immunoSEQ multiplex PCR. The data hold 200,000 to 250,000 clones, with about 90% observed a single time. The sequenced sample was PBMCs or T cells enriched from blood (not recorded which). The origin of the receptors is a man aged 25 to 45 who had recovered from COVID-19. CDR3s include the opening cysteine and the closing phenylalanine or tryptophan. The D gene is left open where the match is weak. Clone sizes are given selectively: once, few, many, or a class where the clone is expanded.

J gene: TRBJ2-3
D gene: TRBD2
clone size: NA
V gene: TRBV5-8
CDR3 DNA: TGTGCCAGCAGCCCGAGAGCGGGAGGGTCCGGAGATACGCAGTATTTT
CDR3 protein: CASSPRAGGSGDTQYF

J gene: TRBJ1-2
D gene: NA
clone size: NA
V gene: TRBV2
CDR3 DNA: TGTGCCAGCACTACGGCTAACTATGGCTACACCTTC
CDR3 protein: CASTTANYGYTF

J gene: TRBJ1-1
D gene: NA
clone size: NA
V gene: TRBV5-4
CDR3 DNA: TGTGCCAGCAGCTTGGACGGGTGGAGCGAAGCTTTCTTT
CDR3 protein: CASSLDGWSEAFF

J gene: TRBJ1-6
D gene: TRBD1
clone size: NA
V gene: TRBV2
CDR3 DNA: TGTGCCAGCAGCGACAGGGATAATTCACCCCTCCACTTT
CDR3 protein: CASSDRDNSPLHF

J gene: TRBJ2-3
D gene: TRBD1
clone size: NA
V gene: TRBV2
CDR3 DNA: TGTGCCAGCGGACAGGGTTTCAGCACAGATACGCAGTATTTT
CDR3 protein: CASGQGFSTDTQYF

J gene: TRBJ2-1
D gene: TRBD1
clone size: NA
V gene: TRBV19
CDR3 DNA: TGTGCCAGTAGTACGCCGGGACAGGGGTACAATGAGCAGTTCTTC
CDR3 protein: CASSTPGQGYNEQFF

J gene: TRBJ1-4
D gene: TRBD1
clone size: NA
V gene: TRBV2
CDR3 DNA: TGTGCCAGCAGTGAAGACTCAGGGGGCGGTGAAAAACTGTTTTTT
CDR3 protein: CASSEDSGGGEKLFF

J gene: TRBJ2-7
D gene: NA
clone size: NA
V gene: TRBV21-1
CDR3 DNA: TGTGCCAGCAGCAAAGTAAACGGGAGGGCCTGCTACGAGCAGTACTTC
CDR3 protein: CASSKVNGRACYEQYF

J gene: TRBJ1-4
D gene: NA
clone size: NA
V gene: TRBV4-3
CDR3 DNA: TGCGCCAGCAGCCAAGGAGAGCGAGAAAAACTGTTTTTT
CDR3 protein: CASSQGEREKLFF

J gene: TRBJ2-7
D gene: TRBD2
clone size: NA
V gene: TRBV10-3
CDR3 DNA: TGTGCCATCGGAAGAGGGATACAGCGGGAGATCAACGAGCAGTACTTC
CDR3 protein: CAIGRGIQREINEQYF

J gene: TRBJ2-5
D gene: NA
clone size: NA
V gene: TRBV7-9
CDR3 DNA: TGTGCCAGCAGCGGGCAGGGAAGCGAGACCCAGTACTTC
CDR3 protein: CASSGQGSETQYF

J gene: TRBJ1-1
D gene: NA
clone size: NA
V gene: TRBV10-3
CDR3 DNA: TGTGCCATCAGTGAAGCCCGCGGGAACACTGAAGCTTTCTTT
CDR3 protein: CAISEARGNTEAFF

J gene: TRBJ1-1
D gene: TRBD1
clone size: NA
V gene: TRBV6-2/TRBV6-3
CDR3 DNA: TGTGCCAGCAGTCCGGGACAGGGAGGGACTGAAGCTTTCTTT
CDR3 protein: CASSPGQGGTEAFF

J gene: TRBJ1-1
D gene: NA
clone size: NA
V gene: TRBV11-1
CDR3 DNA: TGTGCCAGCAGCTTAGTACAAAACACTGAAGCTTTCTTT
CDR3 protein: CASSLVQNTEAFF

J gene: TRBJ2-1
D gene: NA
clone size: NA
V gene: TRBV21-1
CDR3 DNA: TGTGCCAGCAGCAAACGGCAGCGGGGGACCAATGAGCAGTTCTTC
CDR3 protein: CASSKRQRGTNEQFF

J gene: TRBJ1-1
D gene: TRBD1
clone size: NA
V gene: TRBV30
CDR3 DNA: TGTGCCTGGAGTGTAGTACAGGGGGCTGCGAACACTGAAGCTTTCTTT
CDR3 protein: CAWSVVQGAANTEAFF

J gene: TRBJ2-3
D gene: NA
clone size: once
V gene: TRBV7-2
CDR3 DNA: TGTGCCAGCAGCCGGGTAGCCCGCACAGATACGCAGTATTTT
CDR3 protein: CASSRVARTDTQYF

J gene: TRBJ1-6
D gene: NA
clone size: NA
V gene: TRBV7-6
CDR3 DNA: TGTGCCAGCAGCTTAGCAGTGGCAAATTCACCCCTCCACTTT
CDR3 protein: CASSLAVANSPLHF

J gene: TRBJ2-1
D gene: TRBD2
clone size: NA
V gene: TRBV19
CDR3 DNA: TGTGCCAGCGCGGGAGACGACAATGAGCAGTTCTTC
CDR3 protein: CASAGDDNEQFF

J gene: TRBJ2-2
D gene: TRBD2
clone size: NA
V gene: TRBV9
CDR3 DNA: TGTGCCAGCAGCTCCCAGGGACTAGCTGCCGGGGAGCTGTTTTTT
CDR3 protein: CASSSQGLAAGELFF

J gene: TRBJ2-2
D gene: TRBD1
clone size: NA
V gene: TRBV6-5
CDR3 DNA: TGTGCCAGCAGTTACTCGACAGGGGGCTCCGGGGAGCTGTTTTTT
CDR3 protein: CASSYSTGGSGELFF

J gene: TRBJ1-1
D gene: NA
clone size: NA
V gene: TRBV11-3
CDR3 DNA: TGTGCCAGCAGCTTAGGATCCCGGGAAGCTTTCTTT
CDR3 protein: CASSLGSREAFF

J gene: TRBJ1-1
D gene: NA
clone size: NA
V gene: TRBV5-1
CDR3 DNA: TGCGCCAGCAGCCAGAGCGGTAGGGTGTACACTGAAGCTTTCTTT
CDR3 protein: CASSQSGRVYTEAFF

J gene: TRBJ1-1
D gene: NA
clone size: NA
V gene: TRBV12-3/TRBV12-4
CDR3 DNA: TGTGCCAGCAGTACTTTGAACACTGAAGCTTTCTTT
CDR3 protein: CASSTLNTEAFF

J gene: TRBJ2-2
D gene: NA
clone size: NA
V gene: TRBV11-2
CDR3 DNA: TGTGCCAGCAGCCTGCTGGAGGGAAGTATGACCGGGGAGCTGTTTTTT
CDR3 protein: CASSLLEGSMTGELFF

J gene: TRBJ1-1
D gene: TRBD1
clone size: NA
V gene: TRBV28
CDR3 DNA: TGTGCCAGCAGTTATCCTGGGACCGGGACAGGAACTGAAGCTTTCTTT
CDR3 protein: CASSYPGTGTGTEAFF

J gene: TRBJ2-5
D gene: TRBD1
clone size: NA
V gene: TRBV5-1
CDR3 DNA: TGCGCCAGCAGCATAGGACAGGGGAATGGAGAGACCCAGTACTTC
CDR3 protein: CASSIGQGNGETQYF

J gene: TRBJ2-2
D gene: TRBD1
clone size: NA
V gene: TRBV27
CDR3 DNA: TGTGCCAGCAGTTTTCCCGGGACAGGGGCCGGGGAGCTGTTTTTT
CDR3 protein: CASSFPGTGAGELFF

J gene: TRBJ2-3
D gene: NA
clone size: NA
V gene: TRBV3-1/TRBV3-2
CDR3 DNA: TGTGCCAGCAGCCAAGGACTAGGTGGTGGTACGCAGTATTTT
CDR3 protein: CASSQGLGGGTQYF

J gene: TRBJ1-1
D gene: NA
clone size: NA
V gene: TRBV24-1
CDR3 DNA: TGTGCCACCAGTGATTTGGGCTCGCCTGAAGCTTTCTTT
CDR3 protein: CATSDLGSPEAFF

J gene: TRBJ2-7
D gene: NA
clone size: NA
V gene: TRBV1
CDR3 DNA: TGCACCAGCAGCCTCGGGACTAGCGGGCCTCTCTCCTACGAGCAGTACTTC
CDR3 protein: CTSSLGTSGPLSYEQYF

J gene: TRBJ2-5
D gene: NA
clone size: NA
V gene: TRBV20-1
CDR3 DNA: TGCAGTGCTAGTTTGCAGGGCATACAAGAGACCCAGTACTTC
CDR3 protein: CSASLQGIQETQYF

J gene: TRBJ2-3
D gene: TRBD2
clone size: NA
V gene: TRBV9
CDR3 DNA: TGTGCCAGCAGCCCGACTAGCGCCCACCCCACAGATACGCAGTATTTT
CDR3 protein: CASSPTSAHPTDTQYF

J gene: TRBJ1-1
D gene: NA
clone size: NA
V gene: TRBV9
CDR3 DNA: TGTGCCAGCAGCGAACAGGGCTACACTGAAGCTTTCTTT
CDR3 protein: CASSEQGYTEAFF

J gene: TRBJ1-2
D gene: TRBD1
clone size: NA
V gene: TRBV7-2
CDR3 DNA: TGTGCCAGCAGTAAAGGCCCAGGGACAGGCTATGGCTACACCTTC
CDR3 protein: CASSKGPGTGYGYTF

J gene: TRBJ2-5
D gene: NA
clone size: few
V gene: TRBV18
CDR3 DNA: TGTGCCAGCTCACCACCGACAGGAGGAGAGACCCAGTACTTC
CDR3 protein: CASSPPTGGETQYF

J gene: TRBJ1-1
D gene: NA
clone size: NA
V gene: TRBV18
CDR3 DNA: TGTGCCAGCTCACCACGGGTGGGGGCGGACACTGAAGCTTTCTTT
CDR3 protein: CASSPRVGADTEAFF

J gene: TRBJ2-1
D gene: TRBD1
clone size: NA
V gene: TRBV10-3
CDR3 DNA: TGTGCCATCAGCCGACAGGGAAGCTCCTACAATGAGCAGTTCTTC
CDR3 protein: CAISRQGSSYNEQFF

J gene: TRBJ1-1
D gene: TRBD1
clone size: NA
V gene: TRBV5-4
CDR3 DNA: TGTGCCAGCAGCCGCGGACAGGGGATGAACACTGAAGCTTTCTTT
CDR3 protein: CASSRGQGMNTEAFF

J gene: TRBJ2-3
D gene: NA
clone size: NA
V gene: TRBV5-5
CDR3 DNA: TGTGCCAGCAGCCAGGGATATAGGTCAGATACGCAGTATTTT
CDR3 protein: CASSQGYRSDTQYF

J gene: TRBJ2-5
D gene: TRBD2
clone size: NA
V gene: TRBV7-8
CDR3 DNA: TGTGCCAGCAGCTTACGGAACCCCACGGGGGGGGAGACCCAGTACTTC
CDR3 protein: CASSLRNPTGGETQYF